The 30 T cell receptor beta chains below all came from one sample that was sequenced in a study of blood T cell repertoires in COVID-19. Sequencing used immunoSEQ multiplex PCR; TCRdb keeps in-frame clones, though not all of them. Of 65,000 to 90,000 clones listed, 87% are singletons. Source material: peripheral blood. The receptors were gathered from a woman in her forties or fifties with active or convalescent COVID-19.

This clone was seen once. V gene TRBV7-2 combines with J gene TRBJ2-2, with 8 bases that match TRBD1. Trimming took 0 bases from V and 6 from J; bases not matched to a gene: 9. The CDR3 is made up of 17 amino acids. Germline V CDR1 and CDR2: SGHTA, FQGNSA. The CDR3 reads CASSLAGGQGKAGELFF. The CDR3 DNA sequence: TGTGCCAGCAGCTTAGCGGGAGGACAGGGTAAAGCCGGGGAGCTGTTTTTT.

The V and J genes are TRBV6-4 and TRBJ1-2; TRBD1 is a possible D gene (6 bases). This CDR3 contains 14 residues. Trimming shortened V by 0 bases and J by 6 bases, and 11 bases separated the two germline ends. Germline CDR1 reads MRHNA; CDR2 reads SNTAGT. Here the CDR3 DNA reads TGTGCCAGCAGTGACTCGGCAGGGGTGGATGGCTACACCTTC. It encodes CASSDSAGVDGYTF.

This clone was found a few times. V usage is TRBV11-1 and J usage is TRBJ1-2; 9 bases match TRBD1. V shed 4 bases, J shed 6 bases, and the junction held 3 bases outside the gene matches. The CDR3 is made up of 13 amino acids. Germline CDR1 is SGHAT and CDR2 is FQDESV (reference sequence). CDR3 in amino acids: CASSSQGAHGYTF. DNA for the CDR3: TGTGCCAGCAGCTCACAGGGGGCGCATGGCTACACCTTC.

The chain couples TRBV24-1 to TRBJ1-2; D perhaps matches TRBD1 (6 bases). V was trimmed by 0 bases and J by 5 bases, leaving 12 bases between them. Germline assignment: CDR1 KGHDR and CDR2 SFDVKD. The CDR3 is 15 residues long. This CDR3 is CATSDLSTGLYGYTF. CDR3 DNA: TGTGCCACCAGTGATTTGAGTACAGGGCTGTATGGCTACACCTTC.

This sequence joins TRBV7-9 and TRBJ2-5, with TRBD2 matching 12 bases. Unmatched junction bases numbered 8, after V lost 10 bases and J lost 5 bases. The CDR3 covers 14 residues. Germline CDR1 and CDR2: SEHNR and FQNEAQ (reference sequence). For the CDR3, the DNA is TGTGCCACAAAGACTAGCGGGGGATCGGAGACCCAGTACTTC. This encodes CATKTSGGSETQYF.

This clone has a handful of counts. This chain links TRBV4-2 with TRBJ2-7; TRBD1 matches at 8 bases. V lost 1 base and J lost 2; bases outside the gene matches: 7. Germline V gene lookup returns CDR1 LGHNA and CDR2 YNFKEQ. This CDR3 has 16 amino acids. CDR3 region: CASSQALGQVTYEQYF. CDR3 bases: TGTGCCAGCAGCCAAGCGTTGGGACAGGTGACCTACGAGCAGTACTTC.

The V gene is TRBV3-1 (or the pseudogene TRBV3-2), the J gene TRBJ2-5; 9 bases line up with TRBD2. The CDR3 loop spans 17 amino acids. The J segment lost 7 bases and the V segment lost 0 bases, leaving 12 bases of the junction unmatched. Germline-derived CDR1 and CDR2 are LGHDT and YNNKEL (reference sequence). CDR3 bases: TGTGCCAGCAGCCAAGATTTTAGCGGGGGTTCCTCCGGGACCCAGTACTTC. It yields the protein CASSQDFSGGSSGTQYF.

The CDR3 nucleotides are TGCGCCAGCAGTCTTAATGGGGACACAAGCACAGATACGCAGTATTTT. Amino acid sequence: CASSLNGDTSTDTQYF. This chain uses TRBV4-3 with TRBJ2-3, with TRBD1 as a possible D gene (6 bases). Germline CDR1 is LGHNA and CDR2 is YSLEER. V gave up 6 bases and J gave up 0 bases, with 16 bases separating them. The CDR3 runs to 16 residues.

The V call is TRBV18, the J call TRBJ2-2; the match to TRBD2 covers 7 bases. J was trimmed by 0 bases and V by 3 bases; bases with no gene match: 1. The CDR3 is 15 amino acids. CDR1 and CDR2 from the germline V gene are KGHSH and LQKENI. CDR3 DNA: TGTGCCAGCTCACCTCTAGCGGCGAACACCGGGGAGCTGTTTTTT. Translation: CASSPLAANTGELFF.

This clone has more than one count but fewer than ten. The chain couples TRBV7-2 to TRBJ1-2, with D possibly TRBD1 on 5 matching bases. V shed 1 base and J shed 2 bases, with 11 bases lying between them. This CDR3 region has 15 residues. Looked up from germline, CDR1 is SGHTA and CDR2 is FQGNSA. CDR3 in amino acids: CASSLVSQDNYGYTF. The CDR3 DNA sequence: TGTGCCAGCAGCTTAGTATCACAGGACAACTATGGCTACACCTTC.

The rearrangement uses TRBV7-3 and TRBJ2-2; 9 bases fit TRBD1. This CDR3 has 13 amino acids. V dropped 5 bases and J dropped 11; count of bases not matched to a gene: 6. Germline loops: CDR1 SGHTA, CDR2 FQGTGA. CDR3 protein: CASSTTGGPELFF. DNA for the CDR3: TGTGCCAGCAGCACGACAGGGGGGCCAGAGCTGTTTTTT.

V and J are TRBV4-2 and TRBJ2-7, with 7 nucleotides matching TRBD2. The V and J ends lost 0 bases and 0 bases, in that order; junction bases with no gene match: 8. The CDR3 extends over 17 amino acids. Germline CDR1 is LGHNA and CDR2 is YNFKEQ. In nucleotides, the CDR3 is TGTGCCAGCAGCCAAGATCTGGCTAGCGGTAGCTCCTACGAGCAGTACTTC. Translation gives CASSQDLASGSSYEQYF.

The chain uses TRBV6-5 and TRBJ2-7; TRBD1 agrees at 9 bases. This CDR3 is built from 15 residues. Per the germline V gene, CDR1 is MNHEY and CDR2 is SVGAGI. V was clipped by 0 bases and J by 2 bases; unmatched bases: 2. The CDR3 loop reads CASSYSDRGPYEQYF. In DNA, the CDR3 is TGTGCCAGCAGTTACTCGGACAGGGGCCCCTACGAGCAGTACTTC.

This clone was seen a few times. CDR3 in DNA: TGTGCCAGCAGCCGATTCAGGGGAGATGGCTACACCTTC. Amino acids: CASSRFRGDGYTF. The genes are TRBV14 and TRBJ1-2; maybe TRBD1 (6 bases). The germline gives CDR1 SGHDN, CDR2 FVKESK. The ends were cut back, 4 bases at V and 6 bases at J, with 12 bases in the middle. The CDR3 runs 13 residues.

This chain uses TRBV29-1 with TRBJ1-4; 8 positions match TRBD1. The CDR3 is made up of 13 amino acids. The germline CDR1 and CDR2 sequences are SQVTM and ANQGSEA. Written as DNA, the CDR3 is TGCAGTACCGCGGACAGGGCCCATGAAAAACTGTTTTTT. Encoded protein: CSTADRAHEKLFF.

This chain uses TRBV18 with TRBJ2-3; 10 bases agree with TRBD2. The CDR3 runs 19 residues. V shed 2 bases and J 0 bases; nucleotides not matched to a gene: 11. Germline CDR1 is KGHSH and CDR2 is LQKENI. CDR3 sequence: CASSPFSGGINPSTDTQYF. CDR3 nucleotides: TGTGCCAGCTCACCATTTAGCGGGGGGATAAACCCTAGCACAGATACGCAGTATTTT.

The CDR3 coding sequence is TGTGCCAGTAGTATTGTCGAGGGGGCAGGGTACAATGAGCAGTTCTTC. Protein: CASSIVEGAGYNEQFF. The gene calls are TRBV19 and TRBJ2-1, with 7 bases lining up with TRBD1. With V trimmed by 3 bases and J by 4 bases, 9 bases remained unmatched. Germline V gene lookup returns CDR1 LNHDA and CDR2 SQIVND (reference sequence). The CDR3 length is 16 residues.

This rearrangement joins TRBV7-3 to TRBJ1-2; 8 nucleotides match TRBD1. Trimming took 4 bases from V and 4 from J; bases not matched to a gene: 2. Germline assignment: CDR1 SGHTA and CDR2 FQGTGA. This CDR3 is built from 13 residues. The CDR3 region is CASSSDRGYGYTF. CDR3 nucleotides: TGTGCCAGCAGCTCAGACAGGGGCTATGGCTACACCTTC. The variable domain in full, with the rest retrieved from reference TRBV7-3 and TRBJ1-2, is GAGVSQTPSNKVTEKGKYVELRCDPISGHTALYWYRQSLGQGPEFLIYFQGTGAADDSGLPNDRFFAVRPEGSVSTLKIQRTERGDSAVYLCASSSDRGYGYTFGSGTRLTVV.

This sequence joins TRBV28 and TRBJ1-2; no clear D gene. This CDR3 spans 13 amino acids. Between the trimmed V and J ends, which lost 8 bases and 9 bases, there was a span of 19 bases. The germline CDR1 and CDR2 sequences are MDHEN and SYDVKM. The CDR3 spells CASYGDGLGSYTF. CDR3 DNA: TGTGCCAGCTATGGCGACGGCCTCGGGAGCTACACCTTC.

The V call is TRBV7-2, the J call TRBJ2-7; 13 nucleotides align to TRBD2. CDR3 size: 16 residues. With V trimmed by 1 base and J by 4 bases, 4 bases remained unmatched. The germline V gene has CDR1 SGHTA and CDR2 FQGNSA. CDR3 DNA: TGTGCCAGCAGCTTAGTTGCGACTAGCGGGGGGTACGAGCAGTACTTC. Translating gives CASSLVATSGGYEQYF.

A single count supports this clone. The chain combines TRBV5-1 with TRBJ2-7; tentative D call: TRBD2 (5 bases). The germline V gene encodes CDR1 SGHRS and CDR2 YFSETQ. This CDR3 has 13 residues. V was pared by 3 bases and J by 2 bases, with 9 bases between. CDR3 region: CASSSGSPYEQYF. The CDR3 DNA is TGCGCCAGCAGCTCGGGATCTCCCTACGAGCAGTACTTC.

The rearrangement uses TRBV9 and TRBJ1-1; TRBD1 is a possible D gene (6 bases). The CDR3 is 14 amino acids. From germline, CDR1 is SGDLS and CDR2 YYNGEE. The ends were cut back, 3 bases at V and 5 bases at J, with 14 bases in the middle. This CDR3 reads CASSEGGSGTEAFF. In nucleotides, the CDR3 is TGTGCCAGCAGCGAAGGGGGATCAGGGACTGAAGCTTTCTTT.

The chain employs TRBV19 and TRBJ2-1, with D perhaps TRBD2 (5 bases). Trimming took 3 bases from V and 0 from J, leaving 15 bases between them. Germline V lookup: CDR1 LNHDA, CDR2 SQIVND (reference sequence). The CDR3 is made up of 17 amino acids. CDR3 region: CASSMYRGGDSYNEQFF. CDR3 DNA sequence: TGTGCCAGTAGTATGTATCGGGGTGGGGACTCCTACAATGAGCAGTTCTTC.

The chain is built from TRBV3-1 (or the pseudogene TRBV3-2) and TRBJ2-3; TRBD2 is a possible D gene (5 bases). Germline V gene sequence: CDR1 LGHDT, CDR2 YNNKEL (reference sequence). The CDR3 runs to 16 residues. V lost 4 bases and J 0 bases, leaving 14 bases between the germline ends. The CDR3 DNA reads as TGTGCCAGCAGCCCACTAGTCTCAACTAGCACAGATACGCAGTATTTT. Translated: CASSPLVSTSTDTQYF.

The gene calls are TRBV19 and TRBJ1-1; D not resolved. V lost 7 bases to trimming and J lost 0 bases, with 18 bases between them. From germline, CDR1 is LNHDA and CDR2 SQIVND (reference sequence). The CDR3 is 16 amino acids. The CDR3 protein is CASIGSTQRLNTEAFF. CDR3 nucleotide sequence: TGTGCCAGTATCGGTAGTACACAGCGGTTGAACACTGAAGCTTTCTTT. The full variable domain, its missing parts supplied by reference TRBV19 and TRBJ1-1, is DGGITQSPKYLFRKEGQNVTLSCEQNLNHDAMYWYRQDPGQGLRLIYYSQIVNDFQKGDIAEGYSVSREKKESFPLTVTSAQKNPTAFYLCASIGSTQRLNTEAFFGQGTRLTVV.

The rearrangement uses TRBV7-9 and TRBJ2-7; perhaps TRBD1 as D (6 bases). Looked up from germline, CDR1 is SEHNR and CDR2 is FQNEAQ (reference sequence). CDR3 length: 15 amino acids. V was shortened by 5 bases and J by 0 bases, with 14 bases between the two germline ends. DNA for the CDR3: TGTGCCAGCAGCACCGTGAGGGGGAGCTCCTACGAGCAGTACTTC. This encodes CASSTVRGSSYEQYF.

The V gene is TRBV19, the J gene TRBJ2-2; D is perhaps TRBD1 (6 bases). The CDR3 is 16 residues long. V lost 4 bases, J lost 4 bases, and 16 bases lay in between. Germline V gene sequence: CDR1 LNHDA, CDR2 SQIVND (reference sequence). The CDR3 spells CASSTLTGLGTGELFF. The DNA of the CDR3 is TGTGCCAGTAGTACCCTTACAGGGCTCGGCACCGGGGAGCTGTTTTTT.

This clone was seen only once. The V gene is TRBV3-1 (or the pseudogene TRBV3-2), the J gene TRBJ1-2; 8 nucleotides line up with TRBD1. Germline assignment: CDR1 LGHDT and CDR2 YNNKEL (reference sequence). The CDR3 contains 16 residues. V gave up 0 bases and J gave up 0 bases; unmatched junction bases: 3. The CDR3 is CASSQEGDRTNYGYTF. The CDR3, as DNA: TGTGCCAGCAGCCAAGAGGGGGACAGGACTAACTATGGCTACACCTTC.

The CDR3 here is CASSAEGGYTF. The CDR3 region has the DNA TGTGCCAGCAGTGCGGAGGGTGGCTACACCTTC. This chain uses TRBV6-2 or TRBV6-3 with TRBJ1-2; D gene unclear. Germline V gene sequence: CDR1 MNHEY, CDR2 SVGEGT. Trimming left V 5 bases short and J 7 bases short, with 8 bases between. The length of the CDR3 is 11 residues.

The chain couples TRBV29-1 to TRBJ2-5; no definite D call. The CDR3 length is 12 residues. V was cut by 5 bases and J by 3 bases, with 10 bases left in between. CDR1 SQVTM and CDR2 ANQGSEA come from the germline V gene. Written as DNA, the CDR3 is TGCAGCGTTCCGGTCCCAAAAGAGACCCAGTACTTC. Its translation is CSVPVPKETQYF.